This T cell receptor beta chain derives from a study of T cells in narcolepsy. Using immunoSEQ multiplex PCR, the repertoire was profiled, and TCRdb retains in-frame clones only, with some absent. The sample has 25,000 to 30,000 clones, 70% to 90% seen once. V was trimmed by 2 bases and J by 1 base, leaving 8 bases between them. Per germline, CDR1 LNHNV and CDR2 YYDKDF (reference sequence). This CDR3 has 14 amino acids. Material: memory (CD45RA-) CD4+ T cells from blood. This TCR came from a human donor in good health. J is TRBJ2-5 and V is TRBV15, with D unclear. CDR3 nucleotide sequence: TGTGCCACCAGCAGACCAACGAGCCAAGAGACCCAGTACTTC. Protein: CATSRPTSQETQYF.